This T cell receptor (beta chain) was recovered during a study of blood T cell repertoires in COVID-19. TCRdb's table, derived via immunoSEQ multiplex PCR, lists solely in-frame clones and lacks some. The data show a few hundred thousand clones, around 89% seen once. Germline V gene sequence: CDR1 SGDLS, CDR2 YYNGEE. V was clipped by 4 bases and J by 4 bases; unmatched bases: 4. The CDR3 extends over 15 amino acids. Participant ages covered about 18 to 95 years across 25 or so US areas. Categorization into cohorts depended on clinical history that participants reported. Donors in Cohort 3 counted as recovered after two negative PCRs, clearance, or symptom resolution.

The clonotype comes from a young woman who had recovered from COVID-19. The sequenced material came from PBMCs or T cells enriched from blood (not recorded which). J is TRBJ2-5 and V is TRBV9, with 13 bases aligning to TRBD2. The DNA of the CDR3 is TGTGCCAGCAGCTCACTAGCGGGGGGGCCAGAGACCCAGTACTTC. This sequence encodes CASSSLAGGPETQYF.